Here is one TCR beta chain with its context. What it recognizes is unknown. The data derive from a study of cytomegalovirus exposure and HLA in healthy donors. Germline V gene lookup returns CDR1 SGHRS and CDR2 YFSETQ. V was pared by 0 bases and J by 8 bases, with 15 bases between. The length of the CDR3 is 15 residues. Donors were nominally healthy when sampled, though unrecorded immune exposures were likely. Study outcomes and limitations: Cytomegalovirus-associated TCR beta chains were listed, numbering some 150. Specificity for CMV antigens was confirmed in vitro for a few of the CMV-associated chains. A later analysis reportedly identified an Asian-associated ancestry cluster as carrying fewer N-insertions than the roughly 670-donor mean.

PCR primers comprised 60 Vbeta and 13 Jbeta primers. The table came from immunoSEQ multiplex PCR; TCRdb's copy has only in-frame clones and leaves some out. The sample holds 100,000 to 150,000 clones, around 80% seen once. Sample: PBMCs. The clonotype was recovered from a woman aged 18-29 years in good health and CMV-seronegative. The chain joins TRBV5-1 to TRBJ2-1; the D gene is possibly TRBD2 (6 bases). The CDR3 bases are TGCGCCAGCAGCTTGGGCCGGGGCGGCGGGGATGAGCAGTTCTTC. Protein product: CASSLGRGGGDEQFF.